This TCR beta chain was identified in a study of blood T cells in healthy people across ages. Study-wide findings and caveats: Estimates based on one million T cells were treated as lower bounds.

The CDR3 is 12 amino acids. Per the germline V gene, CDR1 is LGHDT and CDR2 is YNNKEL (reference sequence). The V end lost 4 bases, the J end lost 4 bases, and 8 bases lay between the germline ends. For the second PCR, which ran for about 6 to 12 cycles, a sample-barcoded 5' primer and a J-beta primer mix were used. No fewer than 3 million CDR3-containing paired-end reads came from each sample. TCRdb reanalysed the 5' RACE reads using MiXCR and keeps one entry per CDR3 protein. The table has approximately 1.5 million distinct CDR3 sequences, less than 45% seen once; the top ten hold 4%. As for this clonotype: Its antigen remains unknown.

Caucasian individuals from Russia who were healthy and aged roughly 6 to 95 acted as donors. For every donor, a draw yielded 7.5 to 10 milliliters of peripheral blood. This TCR was recovered from a woman aged 18-29 years in good health. The sample taken for sequencing was blood. The chain recombines TRBV3-1 with TRBJ2-7; D is undetermined. The CDR3 sequence is CASSRAEYEQYF. CDR3 in DNA: TGTGCCAGCAGCCGAGCAGAATACGAGCAGTACTTC.